This TCR beta chain was profiled in a study of cytomegalovirus exposure and HLA in healthy donors. This CDR3 is built from 17 residues. V was pared by 5 bases and J by 8 bases, with 27 bases between. Germline assignment: CDR1 MNHEY and CDR2 SMNVEV (reference sequence). PCR involved 60 Vbeta and 13 Jbeta primers. Only in-frame clones appear in the TCRdb table, and some are missing; sequencing was by immunoSEQ multiplex PCR. Its clone listing holds about 72,000 clones. Study-level results: Association of approximately 18,000 TCR beta sequences with HLA alleles was found at 0.05 false discovery rate in a later analysis.

Points on this clone: What it binds is unknown.

This TCR was recovered from a woman aged 40-49 years in good health and CMV-seropositive. V is TRBV27 and J is TRBJ1-1; weak D call: TRBD1 (6 bases). The specimen was PBMCs. The CDR3 sequence: CASSTIGSGTSNSEAFF. The CDR3 region has the DNA TGTGCCAGCAGTACTATTGGGAGTGGGACATCAAATTCGGAAGCTTTCTTT.